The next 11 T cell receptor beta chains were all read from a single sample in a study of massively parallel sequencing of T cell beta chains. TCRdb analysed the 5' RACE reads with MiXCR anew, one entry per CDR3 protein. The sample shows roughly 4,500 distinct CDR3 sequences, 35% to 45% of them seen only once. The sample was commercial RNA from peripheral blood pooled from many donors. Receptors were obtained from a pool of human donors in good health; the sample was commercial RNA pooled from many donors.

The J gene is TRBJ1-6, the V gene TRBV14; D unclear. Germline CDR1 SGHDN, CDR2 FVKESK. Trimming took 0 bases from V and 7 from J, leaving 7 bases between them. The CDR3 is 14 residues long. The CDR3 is CASSQDRQNSPLHF. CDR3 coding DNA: TGTGCCAGCAGCCAAGACAGGCAAAATTCACCCCTCCACTTT.

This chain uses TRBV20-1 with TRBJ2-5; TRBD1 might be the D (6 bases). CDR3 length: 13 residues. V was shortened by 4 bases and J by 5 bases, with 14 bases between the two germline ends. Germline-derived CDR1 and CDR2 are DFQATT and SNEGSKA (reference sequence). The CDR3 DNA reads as TGCAGTGCTAAAGTCACAGGGAGTGAGACCCAGTACTTC. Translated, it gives CSAKVTGSETQYF.

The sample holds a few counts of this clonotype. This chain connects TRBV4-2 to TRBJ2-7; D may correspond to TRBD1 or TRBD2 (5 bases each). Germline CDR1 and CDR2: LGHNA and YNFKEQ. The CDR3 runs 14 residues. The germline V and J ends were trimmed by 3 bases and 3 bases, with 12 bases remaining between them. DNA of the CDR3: TGTGCCAGCAGCCAGGGACGGACCGACTACGAGCAGTACTTC. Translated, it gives CASSQGRTDYEQYF.

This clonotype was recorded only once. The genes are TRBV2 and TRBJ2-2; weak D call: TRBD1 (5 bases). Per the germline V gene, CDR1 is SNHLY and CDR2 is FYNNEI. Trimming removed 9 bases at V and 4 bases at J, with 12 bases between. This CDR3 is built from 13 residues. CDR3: CARRGYSTGELFF. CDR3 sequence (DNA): TGTGCCAGAAGGGGATACAGCACCGGGGAGCTGTTTTTT.

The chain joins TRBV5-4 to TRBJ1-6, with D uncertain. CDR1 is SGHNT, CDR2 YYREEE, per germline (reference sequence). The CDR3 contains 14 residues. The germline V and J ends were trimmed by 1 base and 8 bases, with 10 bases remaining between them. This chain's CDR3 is CASSLRRTDSPLHF. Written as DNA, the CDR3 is TGTGCCAGCAGCTTGCGGCGAACAGATTCACCCCTCCACTTT. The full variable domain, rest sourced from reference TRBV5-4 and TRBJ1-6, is ETGVTQSPTHLIKTRGQQVTLRCSSQSGHNTVSWYQQALGQGPQFIFQYYREEENGRGNFPPRFSGLQFPNYSSELNVNALELDDSALYLCASSLRRTDSPLHFGNGTRLTVT.

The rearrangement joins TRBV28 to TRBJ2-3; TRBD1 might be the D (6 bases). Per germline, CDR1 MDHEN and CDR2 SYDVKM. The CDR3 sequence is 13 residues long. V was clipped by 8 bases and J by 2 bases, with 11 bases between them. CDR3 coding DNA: TGTGCCAGCGCGGACAGCTACACAGATACGCAGTATTTT. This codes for CASADSYTDTQYF.

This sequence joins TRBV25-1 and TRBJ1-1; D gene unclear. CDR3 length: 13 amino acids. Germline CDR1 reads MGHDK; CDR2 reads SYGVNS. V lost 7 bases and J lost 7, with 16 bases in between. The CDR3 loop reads CASTDPGRYEAFF. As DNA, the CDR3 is TGTGCCAGCACCGACCCGGGCAGATATGAAGCTTTCTTT.

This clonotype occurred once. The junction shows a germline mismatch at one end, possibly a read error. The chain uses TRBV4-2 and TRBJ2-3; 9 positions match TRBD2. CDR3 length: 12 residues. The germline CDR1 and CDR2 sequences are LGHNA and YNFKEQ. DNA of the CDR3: TGTGCCAGCAGCCTTACCGCGGGAGGGACGGATTTT. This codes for CASSLTAGGTDF.

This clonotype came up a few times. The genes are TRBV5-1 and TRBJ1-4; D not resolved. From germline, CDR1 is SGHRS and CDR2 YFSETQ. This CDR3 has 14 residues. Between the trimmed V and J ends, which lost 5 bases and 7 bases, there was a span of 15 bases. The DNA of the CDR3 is TGCGCCAGCAGGGGCGATAGGGCTGGTGAAAAACTGTTTTTT. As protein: CASRGDRAGEKLFF.

CDR3 in amino acids: CASSSGTTNTEAFF. The CDR3 region has the DNA TGTGCCAGCTCATCGGGGACAACGAACACTGAAGCTTTCTTT. V and J are TRBV18 and TRBJ1-1; perhaps TRBD1 as D (6 bases). This CDR3 region has 14 residues. Germline assignment: CDR1 KGHSH and CDR2 LQKENI. Trimming cost V 5 bases and J 1 base, with 11 bases left between them.

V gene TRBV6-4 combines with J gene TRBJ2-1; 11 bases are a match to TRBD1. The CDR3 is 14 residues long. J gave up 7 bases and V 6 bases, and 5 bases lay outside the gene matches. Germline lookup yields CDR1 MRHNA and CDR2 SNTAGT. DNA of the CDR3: TGTGCCAGCAGAGGACAGGGGGCTTCAAATGAGCAGTTCTTC. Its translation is CASRGQGASNEQFF.